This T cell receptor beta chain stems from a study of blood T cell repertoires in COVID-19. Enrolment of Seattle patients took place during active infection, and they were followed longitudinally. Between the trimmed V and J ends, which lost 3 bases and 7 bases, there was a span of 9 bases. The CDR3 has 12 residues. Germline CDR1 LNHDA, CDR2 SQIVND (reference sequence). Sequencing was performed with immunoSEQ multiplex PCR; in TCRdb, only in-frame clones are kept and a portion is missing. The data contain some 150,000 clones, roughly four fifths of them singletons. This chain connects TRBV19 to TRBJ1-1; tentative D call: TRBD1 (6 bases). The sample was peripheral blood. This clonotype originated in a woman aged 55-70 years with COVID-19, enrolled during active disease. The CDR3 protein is CASSIRGGEAFF. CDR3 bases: TGTGCCAGTAGTATTAGGGGGGGTGAAGCTTTCTTT.